Listed below are T cell receptor beta chains from one sample, sequenced in a study of vaccination and CD4 T cells after COVID-19. TCRdb redid the calling of the PCR reads with MiXCR, one entry per CDR3 protein. The sample holds roughly 20,000 distinct CDR3 sequences, roughly half seen once. Antigen specificity for these receptors is unknown. Material: CD4+ T cells from blood, cultured in vitro. These receptors all come from a human donor who had recovered from COVID-19. CDR3s include the opening cysteine and the closing phenylalanine or tryptophan.

V | CDR3
TRBV5-1 | CASSLSGTATQETQYF
TRBV6-2/TRBV6-3 | CASSYAGLNGYTF
TRBV7-8 | CASSHGTSGAYNEQFF
TRBV7-8 | CASSSPTSGSTDTQYF
TRBV7-8 | CASSLASNTGELFF
TRBV6-1 | CASRVKEGNTEQFF
TRBV7-2 | CASSLVAGAYGYTF
TRBV20-1 | CSASRAGGTSNQPQHF
TRBV7-3 | CASSLNAGTGDYGYTF
TRBV6-2/TRBV6-3 | CASRLDVTDTQYF
TRBV11-2 | CASSFGWANYNSPLHF
TRBV18 | CASSPLDQNTEAFF
TRBV7-6 | CASSLAKGNTIYF
TRBV6-2/TRBV6-3 | CASSPGTGVRYGYTF
TRBV5-5 | CASSQRGGALIYGYTF
TRBV30 | CAWRAGNTEAFF
TRBV10-3 | CAISAGRGFYGYTF
TRBV12-3/TRBV12-4 | CASRNRGSSLAGLNEQFF
TRBV10-3 | CAISESRVLNEKLFF
TRBV27 | CATRPSGLGNYEQYF
TRBV2 | CASSGALAGLNEQFF
TRBV19 | CASSIGGGMVTGELFF
TRBV5-6 | CASSPRQVSTDTQYF
TRBV6-5 | CASSYTPGQGLNQPQHF
TRBV12-3/TRBV12-4 | CASSFGGVSNQPQHF
TRBV27 | CASSLEGAKSGNTIYF